Listed below are T cell receptor beta chains from one sample, sequenced in a study of T cells after posttransplantation cyclophosphamide. Measured with immunoSEQ multiplex PCR; TCRdb has only the in-frame clones, and not every one. This sample has 10,000 to 13,000 clones, each found more than once. This specimen was PBMCs, taken after allogeneic stem cell transplant with posttransplant cyclophosphamide. Source of these receptors: a female patient aged 40 to 50 who received an allogeneic stem cell transplant from a related donor, was CMV-positive, and had no GVHD. Some T cells may have come from the graft donor. The CDR3 runs from the conserved cysteine through the conserved F or W. D genes are given only for firm matches. The size of a clone is reported for some rows only, either as once, few or many, or as a class for expanded clones.

CDR3aa: CASRHRGLTDTQYF; CDR3nt: TGTGCCAGCAGGCACAGGGGCCTCACAGATACGCAGTATTTT; abundance: many; d_gene: TRBD1; j_gene: TRBJ2-3; v_gene: TRBV6-1
CDR3aa: CASSSRVRSYEQYF; CDR3nt: TGTGCCAGCAGCTCTCGGGTGCGCTCCTACGAGCAGTACTTC; abundance: many; d_gene: NA; j_gene: TRBJ2-7; v_gene: TRBV7-9
CDR3aa: CSVEDPGQATYEQYF; CDR3nt: TGCAGCGTTGAAGATCCGGGACAAGCCACCTACGAGCAGTACTTC; abundance: many; d_gene: NA; j_gene: TRBJ2-7; v_gene: TRBV29-1
CDR3aa: CASRNQGGTEAFF; CDR3nt: TGTGCCAGCAGAAACCAGGGGGGCACTGAAGCTTTCTTT; abundance: many; d_gene: TRBD1; j_gene: TRBJ1-1; v_gene: TRBV5-5
CDR3aa: CASSYGANRETQYF; CDR3nt: TGTGCCAGCAGTTACGGGGCTAACAGGGAGACCCAGTACTTC; abundance: many; d_gene: NA; j_gene: TRBJ2-5; v_gene: TRBV6-5
CDR3aa: CAAPALHYGHTF; CDR3nt: TGTGCCGCCCCTGCTTTACACTATGGCCACACCTTC; abundance: few; d_gene: NA; j_gene: TRBJ1-2; v_gene: TRBV30
CDR3aa: CASSLLGQGPNTEAFF; CDR3nt: TGTGCCAGCAGCTTATTAGGACAGGGACCGAACACTGAAGCTTTCTTT; abundance: many; d_gene: TRBD1; j_gene: TRBJ1-1; v_gene: TRBV7-9
CDR3aa: CASSGYAREAEKLFF; CDR3nt: TGTGCCAGCAGCGGGTACGCGAGGGAGGCTGAAAAACTGTTTTTT; abundance: many; d_gene: NA; j_gene: TRBJ1-4; v_gene: TRBV9
CDR3aa: CASSLERQVSYEQYF; CDR3nt: TGTGCCAGCAGCTTAGAACGACAGGTCAGCTACGAGCAGTACTTC; abundance: many; d_gene: NA; j_gene: TRBJ2-7; v_gene: TRBV11-2
CDR3aa: CASSGLDRFYGYTF; CDR3nt: TGTGCCAGCAGCGGGTTAGACAGGTTCTATGGCTACACCTTC; abundance: many; d_gene: NA; j_gene: TRBJ1-2; v_gene: TRBV9
CDR3aa: CATSRDPAAGHTEAFF; CDR3nt: TGTGCCACCAGCAGAGATCCGGCCGCAGGGCACACTGAAGCTTTCTTT; abundance: many; d_gene: NA; j_gene: TRBJ1-1; v_gene: TRBV15
CDR3aa: CASSNQIDRVSYNEQFF; CDR3nt: TGTGCCAGCAGCAATCAGATTGACAGGGTGTCCTACAATGAGCAGTTCTTC; abundance: many; d_gene: TRBD1; j_gene: TRBJ2-1; v_gene: TRBV28
CDR3aa: CASSPEGSGNQPQHF; CDR3nt: TGTGCCAGCTCACCAGAGGGTAGTGGCAATCAGCCCCAGCATTTT; abundance: many; d_gene: NA; j_gene: TRBJ1-5; v_gene: TRBV18
CDR3aa: CASSPSGRASYEQYF; CDR3nt: TGCGCCAGCAGCCCTAGTGGGAGGGCCTCCTACGAGCAGTACTTC; abundance: NA; d_gene: TRBD2; j_gene: TRBJ2-7; v_gene: TRBV4-1
CDR3aa: CASSPPGSYQETQYF; CDR3nt: TGTGCCAGCTCACCACCGGGCAGTTACCAAGAGACCCAGTACTTC; abundance: many; d_gene: NA; j_gene: TRBJ2-5; v_gene: TRBV18
CDR3aa: CASSPNTGGRFEQYF; CDR3nt: TGTGCCAGCAGTCCGAACACAGGGGGCAGGTTCGAGCAGTACTTC; abundance: many; d_gene: TRBD1; j_gene: TRBJ2-7; v_gene: TRBV6-6
CDR3aa: CASSLAAGQETQYF; CDR3nt: TGTGCCAGCAGTTTAGCGGCCGGCCAAGAGACCCAGTACTTC; abundance: many; d_gene: NA; j_gene: TRBJ2-5; v_gene: TRBV28
CDR3aa: CSVAGTGLGTEAFF; CDR3nt: TGCAGCGTTGCCGGGACAGGGCTAGGCACTGAAGCTTTCTTT; abundance: many; d_gene: TRBD1; j_gene: TRBJ1-1; v_gene: TRBV29-1
CDR3aa: CASSLLGQGGNIQYF; CDR3nt: TGCGCCAGCAGCTTGTTGGGACAGGGGGGAAACATTCAGTACTTC; abundance: many; d_gene: TRBD1; j_gene: TRBJ2-4; v_gene: TRBV5-1
CDR3aa: CASSVGVGASTDTQYF; CDR3nt: TGTGCCAGCAGCGTAGGAGTGGGGGCTAGCACAGATACGCAGTATTTT; abundance: many; d_gene: NA; j_gene: TRBJ2-3; v_gene: TRBV9
CDR3aa: CASSTGGYLSSYNSPLHF; CDR3nt: TGCGCCAGCAGCACCGGAGGTTATCTGAGCTCCTATAATTCACCCCTCCACTTT; abundance: NA; d_gene: NA; j_gene: TRBJ1-6; v_gene: TRBV5-1
CDR3aa: CASSLASPRTSGTYNEQFF; CDR3nt: TGTGCCAGCAGCTTAGCCTCGCCCAGGACTAGCGGGACCTACAATGAGCAGTTCTTC; abundance: many; d_gene: TRBD2; j_gene: TRBJ2-1; v_gene: TRBV11-2
CDR3aa: CASSLGGGRTGELFF; CDR3nt: TGTGCCAGCAGCTTAGGGGGGGGGCGTACCGGGGAGCTGTTTTTT; abundance: many; d_gene: NA; j_gene: TRBJ2-2; v_gene: TRBV13
CDR3aa: CASSFWRSPYNEQFF; CDR3nt: TGTGCCAGCAGCTTTTGGCGGAGTCCCTACAATGAGCAGTTCTTC; abundance: few; d_gene: NA; j_gene: TRBJ2-1; v_gene: TRBV11-2
CDR3aa: CASTRLGEQYF; CDR3nt: TGTGCCAGCACGCGGCTAGGCGAGCAGTACTTC; abundance: many; d_gene: NA; j_gene: TRBJ2-7; v_gene: TRBV2
CDR3aa: CASSYSLRDRAGELFF; CDR3nt: TGTGCCAGCAGTTACTCGTTACGGGATAGGGCCGGGGAGCTGTTTTTT; abundance: many; d_gene: NA; j_gene: TRBJ2-2; v_gene: TRBV6-5
CDR3aa: CASSLYDTRGYNEQFF; CDR3nt: TGCGCCAGCAGCTTGTACGATACAAGAGGGTACAATGAGCAGTTCTTC; abundance: many; d_gene: NA; j_gene: TRBJ2-1; v_gene: TRBV5-1
CDR3aa: CASSLGTSGSTDTQYF; CDR3nt: TGTGCCAGCAGCCTAGGGACTAGCGGGAGCACAGATACGCAGTATTTT; abundance: many; d_gene: TRBD2; j_gene: TRBJ2-3; v_gene: TRBV7-6
CDR3aa: CAWSVMWGPLAYEQYF; CDR3nt: TGTGCCTGGAGTGTAATGTGGGGCCCGCTCGCCTACGAGCAGTACTTC; abundance: many; d_gene: NA; j_gene: TRBJ2-7; v_gene: TRBV30
CDR3aa: CAISLMDTPSTEAFF; CDR3nt: TGTGCCATCTCCCTGATGGACACCCCGAGCACTGAAGCTTTCTTT; abundance: many; d_gene: NA; j_gene: TRBJ1-1; v_gene: TRBV10-3
CDR3aa: CAWRATGTPEAFF; CDR3nt: TGTGCCTGGAGGGCAACCGGGACTCCTGAAGCTTTCTTT; abundance: many; d_gene: NA; j_gene: TRBJ1-1; v_gene: TRBV30
CDR3aa: CAWGRGDLTYEQYF; CDR3nt: TGTGCCTGGGGCCGCGGTGATCTAACCTACGAGCAGTACTTC; abundance: many; d_gene: NA; j_gene: TRBJ2-7; v_gene: TRBV30
CDR3aa: CASSLALGGGRETQYF; CDR3nt: TGTGCCAGCAGCTTGGCCTTAGGGGGGGGCCGGGAGACCCAGTACTTC; abundance: NA; d_gene: NA; j_gene: TRBJ2-5; v_gene: TRBV5-4
CDR3aa: CASSLYGRMNTEAFF; CDR3nt: TGTGCCAGCAGCTTATACGGGAGGATGAACACTGAAGCTTTCTTT; abundance: many; d_gene: NA; j_gene: TRBJ1-1; v_gene: TRBV7-3
CDR3aa: CASSLGGTAYNEQFF; CDR3nt: TGCGCCAGCAGCTTGGGAGGGACAGCCTACAATGAGCAGTTCTTC; abundance: many; d_gene: TRBD1; j_gene: TRBJ2-1; v_gene: TRBV5-1
CDR3aa: CAWEEAVNTEAFF; CDR3nt: TGTGCCTGGGAGGAGGCGGTGAACACTGAAGCTTTCTTT; abundance: many; d_gene: NA; j_gene: TRBJ1-1; v_gene: TRBV30
CDR3aa: CAIKISGGDYEQYF; CDR3nt: TGTGCCATCAAGATAAGCGGGGGGGATTACGAGCAGTACTTC; abundance: many; d_gene: TRBD2; j_gene: TRBJ2-7; v_gene: TRBV10-3
CDR3aa: CASSPTRRPQETQYF; CDR3nt: TGTGCCAGCAGCCCCACCCGCAGGCCCCAAGAGACCCAGTACTTC; abundance: many; d_gene: NA; j_gene: TRBJ2-5; v_gene: TRBV11-2
CDR3aa: CASSVLRYRVGEKLFF; CDR3nt: TGTGCCAGCAGCGTGCTTCGGTACAGGGTGGGGGAAAAACTGTTTTTT; abundance: many; d_gene: NA; j_gene: TRBJ1-4; v_gene: TRBV5-6
CDR3aa: CASSIVGQDSYEQYF; CDR3nt: TGTGCCAGTAGTATAGTCGGACAGGATTCCTACGAGCAGTACTTC; abundance: many; d_gene: TRBD1; j_gene: TRBJ2-7; v_gene: TRBV19
CDR3aa: CASRGQGGDTQYF; CDR3nt: TGCGCCAGCAGGGGACAGGGTGGGGATACGCAGTATTTT; abundance: many; d_gene: TRBD1; j_gene: TRBJ2-3; v_gene: TRBV10-1
CDR3aa: CASSYIEGLSRYTF; CDR3nt: TGTGCCAGCAGTTACATAGAGGGCCTTTCAAGGTACACCTTC; abundance: many; d_gene: NA; j_gene: TRBJ1-2; v_gene: TRBV28
CDR3aa: CASSRGGQIYEQYF; CDR3nt: TGTGCCAGCAGCCGAGGGGGACAGATCTACGAGCAGTACTTC; abundance: many; d_gene: TRBD1; j_gene: TRBJ2-7; v_gene: TRBV4-2
CDR3aa: CASSSGDGSSYEQYF; CDR3nt: TGTGCCAGCAGCTCAGGGGACGGCAGCTCCTACGAGCAGTACTTC; abundance: NA; d_gene: NA; j_gene: TRBJ2-7; v_gene: TRBV11-1
CDR3aa: CASSTGPGGSYEQYF; CDR3nt: TGTGCCAGCAGTACTGGACCTGGAGGTTCCTACGAGCAGTACTTC; abundance: many; d_gene: NA; j_gene: TRBJ2-7; v_gene: TRBV6-1
CDR3aa: CASSPPSTRYEQYF; CDR3nt: TGTGCCAGCTCACCACCTTCCACGCGCTACGAGCAGTACTTC; abundance: many; d_gene: NA; j_gene: TRBJ2-7; v_gene: TRBV18
CDR3aa: CASSEGNSNQPQHF; CDR3nt: TGTGCCAGCAGCGAGGGGAATAGCAATCAGCCCCAGCATTTT; abundance: many; d_gene: NA; j_gene: TRBJ1-5; v_gene: TRBV9
CDR3aa: CASSLVGQENSPLHF; CDR3nt: TGCGCCAGCAGCTTGGTGGGACAAGAAAATTCACCCCTCCACTTT; abundance: many; d_gene: NA; j_gene: TRBJ1-6; v_gene: TRBV5-1
CDR3aa: CATEAMTGITEAFF; CDR3nt: TGTGCCACCGAAGCCATGACAGGAATCACTGAAGCTTTCTTT; abundance: many; d_gene: NA; j_gene: TRBJ1-1; v_gene: TRBV6-1
CDR3aa: CASSLFSQYNEQFF; CDR3nt: TGTGCCAGCAGTTTGTTCTCCCAGTACAATGAGCAGTTCTTC; abundance: many; d_gene: NA; j_gene: TRBJ2-1; v_gene: TRBV28